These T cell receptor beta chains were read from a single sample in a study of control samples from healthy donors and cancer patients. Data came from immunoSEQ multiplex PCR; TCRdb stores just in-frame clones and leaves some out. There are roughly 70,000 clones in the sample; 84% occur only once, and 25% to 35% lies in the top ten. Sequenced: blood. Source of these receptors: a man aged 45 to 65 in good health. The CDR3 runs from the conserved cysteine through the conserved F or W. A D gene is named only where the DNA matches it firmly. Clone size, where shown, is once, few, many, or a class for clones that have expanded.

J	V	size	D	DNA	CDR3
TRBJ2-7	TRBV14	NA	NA	TGTGCCAGCAGCCAAGATAAGGTCTACGAGCAGTACTTC	CASSQDKVYEQYF
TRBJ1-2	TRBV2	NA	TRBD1	TGTGCCAGCAGCGACAGGGGGAACTATGGCTACACCTTC	CASSDRGNYGYTF
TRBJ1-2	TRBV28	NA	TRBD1	TGTGCCAGTAGACCAGGGGGCTATGGCTACACCTTC	CASRPGGYGYTF
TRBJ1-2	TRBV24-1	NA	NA	TGTGCCACCTTTGCTCAGGGAGATGGCTACACCTTC	CATFAQGDGYTF
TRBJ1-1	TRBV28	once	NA	TGTGCCAGCAGTTTGGGGGTTCTTGAAGCTTTCTTT	CASSLGVLEAFF
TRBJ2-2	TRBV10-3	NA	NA	TGTGCCATCAGCTACGGACGGAACCCCACCGGGGAGCTGTTTTTT	CAISYGRNPTGELFF
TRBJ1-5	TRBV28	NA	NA	TGTGCCAGCAGTTTCGTAGCGGGCGGGAATCAGCCCCAGCATTTT	CASSFVAGGNQPQHF
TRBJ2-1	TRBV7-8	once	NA	TGTGCCAGCAGCTCGGGGTGGGGGGCCTACAATGAGCAGTTCTTC	CASSSGWGAYNEQFF
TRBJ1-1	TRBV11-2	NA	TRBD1	TGTGCCAGCAGCCAAATAATCAGGGGGCTTACTGAAGCTTTCTTT	CASSQIIRGLTEAFF
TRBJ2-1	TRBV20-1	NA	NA	TGCAGTGCTAGAGATTCCGGTGAGCAGTTCTTC	CSARDSGEQFF
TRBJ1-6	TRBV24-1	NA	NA	TGTGCCACCAGGGGAGCAGTACCTCATAATTCACCCCTCCACTTT	CATRGAVPHNSPLHF
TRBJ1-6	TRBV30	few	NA	TGTGCCTGGAGTGTGGGCCCAAATTCACCCCTCCACTTT	CAWSVGPNSPLHF
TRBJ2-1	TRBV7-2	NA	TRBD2	TGTGCCAGCAGCCGTAGACTAGCGGGGGCGAGCTCCTACAATGAGCAGTTCTTC	CASSRRLAGASSYNEQFF
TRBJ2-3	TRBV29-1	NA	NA	TGCAGCGTTGTACACGGGGCTAGCACAGATACGCAGTATTTT	CSVVHGASTDTQYF
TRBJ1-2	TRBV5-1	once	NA	TGCGCCAGCAGCTTGGATTGGGGTGGGGATGGCTACACCTTC	CASSLDWGGDGYTF
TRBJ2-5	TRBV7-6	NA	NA	TGTGCCAGCAGCTCGACCTCCGGAGGTCGTGAGACCCAGTACTTC	CASSSTSGGRETQYF
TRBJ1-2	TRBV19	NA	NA	TGTGCCAGTAGTATAGACCCTCTCCGACAAAGAAATGGCTACACCTTC	CASSIDPLRQRNGYTF
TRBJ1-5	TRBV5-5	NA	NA	TGTGCCAGCAGATTAGACGGGTATCAGCCCCAGCATTTT	CASRLDGYQPQHF
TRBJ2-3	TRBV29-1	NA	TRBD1	TGCAGCGTCGACAGGGACACAGATACGCAGTATTTT	CSVDRDTDTQYF
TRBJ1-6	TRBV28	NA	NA	TGTGCCAGCAAAACTGGAGGGAATTCACCCCTCCACTTT	CASKTGGNSPLHF
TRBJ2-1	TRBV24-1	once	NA	TGTGCCACCAGTGAAGGGGGTACGGCTTGGAATGAGCAGTTCTTC	CATSEGGTAWNEQFF
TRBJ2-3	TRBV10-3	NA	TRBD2	TGTGCCGCCCGACTAGCAGACGCAGATACGCAGTATTTT	CAARLADADTQYF
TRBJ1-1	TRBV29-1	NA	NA	TGCAGCGTTGCTCAGGGTTTGGGCACTGAAGCTTTCTTT	CSVAQGLGTEAFF
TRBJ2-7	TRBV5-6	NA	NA	TGTGCCAGCACCTCTTTTCGGGGGCACGAGCAGTACTTC	CASTSFRGHEQYF
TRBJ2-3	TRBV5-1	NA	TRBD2	TGCGCCAGCAGCTTGGAGCGGGGGAGCACAGATACGCAGTATTTT	CASSLERGSTDTQYF
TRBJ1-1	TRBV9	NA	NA	TGTGCCAGCAGCGGGACAGTTGGTGGCACTGAAGCTTTCTTT	CASSGTVGGTEAFF
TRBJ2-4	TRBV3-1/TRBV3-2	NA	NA	TGTGCCAGCAGCCATGAACAGGGAGTAGCCAAAAACATTCAGTACTTC	CASSHEQGVAKNIQYF
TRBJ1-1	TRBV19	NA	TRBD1	TGTGCCAGCCGGGACAGGGCGTATATAGGAGCTTTCTTT	CASRDRAYIGAFF
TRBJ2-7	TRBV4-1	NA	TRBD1	TGCGCCAGCAACCAATTTTTCGATACCGGGACAGGGGGGTACGAGCAGTACTTC	CASNQFFDTGTGGYEQYF
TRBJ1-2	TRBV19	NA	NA	TGTGCCAGTAGTATCCCAGGGGATGTCTATGGCTACACCTTC	CASSIPGDVYGYTF
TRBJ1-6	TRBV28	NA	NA	TGTGCCAGCAGCGTCCAGGGGAGCTCCTATAATTCACCCCTCCACTTT	CASSVQGSSYNSPLHF
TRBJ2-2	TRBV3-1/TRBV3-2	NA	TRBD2	TGTGCCAGCAGCCACCAGATAGCGGGCCCCACCGGGGAGCTGTTTTTT	CASSHQIAGPTGELFF
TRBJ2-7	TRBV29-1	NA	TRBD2	TGCAGCCTTCCCCGACTAGCGGGCCACGAGCAGTACTTC	CSLPRLAGHEQYF
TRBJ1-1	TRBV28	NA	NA	TGTGCCAGCAGTTTACGGGGCGTGGGGACCACTGAAGCTTTCTTT	CASSLRGVGTTEAFF
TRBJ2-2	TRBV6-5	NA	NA	TGTGCCGGTAGGACCATGAACACCGGGGAGCTGTTTTTT	CAGRTMNTGELFF
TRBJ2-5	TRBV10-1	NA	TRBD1	TGCGCCAGCATGACTCCGGGACAGGGGTCCCAAGAGACCCAGTACTTC	CASMTPGQGSQETQYF
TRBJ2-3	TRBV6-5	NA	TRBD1	TGTGCCAGCAGTCTCGGGACAGATACAGATACGCAGTATTTT	CASSLGTDTDTQYF
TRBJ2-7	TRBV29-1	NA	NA	TGCAGCGTCCTAGGGGAGGGGACAAGTCCCTACGAGCAGTACTTC	CSVLGEGTSPYEQYF
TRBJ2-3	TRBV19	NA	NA	TGTGCCAGTAACCTGGGGGTCACAGATACGCAGTATTTT	CASNLGVTDTQYF
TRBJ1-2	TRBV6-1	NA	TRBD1	TGTGCCAGCACCCCCGGCAGGGGGGACGATGGCTACACCTTC	CASTPGRGDDGYTF
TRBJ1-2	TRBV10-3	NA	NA	TGTGCCACCAAGGAGCGGGGCTGGCTTAATGGCTACACCTTC	CATKERGWLNGYTF
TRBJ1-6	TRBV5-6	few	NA	TGTGCCAGCAGCCCTGGGACACCGTCTAATTCACCCCTCCACTTT	CASSPGTPSNSPLHF
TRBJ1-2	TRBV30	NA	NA	TGTGCCTGGAGGTCCGGGACACTACGAAACTATGGCTACACCTTC	CAWRSGTLRNYGYTF
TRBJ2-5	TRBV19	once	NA	TGTGCCAGTAGTGGGAGCCCCGCGGAGACCCAGTACTTC	CASSGSPAETQYF
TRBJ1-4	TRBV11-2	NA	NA	TGTGCCAGCAGCGTTACCGGGGGACGGATCGAAAAACTGTTTTTT	CASSVTGGRIEKLFF
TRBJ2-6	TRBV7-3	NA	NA	TGTGCCAGCAGCTTAGGGCAATACTCTGGGGCCAACGTCCTGACTTTC	CASSLGQYSGANVLTF
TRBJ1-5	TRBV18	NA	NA	TGTGCCAGCTCACCGGCCAGGGCAGGGGGCAATCAGCCCCAGCATTTT	CASSPARAGGNQPQHF
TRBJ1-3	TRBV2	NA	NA	TGTGCCAGCATAGGGCAGGACTCTGGAAACACCATATATTTT	CASIGQDSGNTIYF
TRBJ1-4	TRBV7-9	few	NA	TGTGCCAGCAGCTTAGTTTCCGGCGCAACTAATGAAAAACTGTTTTTT	CASSLVSGATNEKLFF
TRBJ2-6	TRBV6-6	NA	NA	TGTGCCAGCAGTGTGACTAGCTCTGGGGCCAACGTCCTGACTTTC	CASSVTSSGANVLTF
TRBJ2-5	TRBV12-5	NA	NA	TGTGCTAGTGGTTTGTCCCTGAACTTAGAGACCCAGTACTTC	CASGLSLNLETQYF
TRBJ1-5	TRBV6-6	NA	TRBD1	TGTGCCTCCGACAGGGGCCTCGTCAATCAGCCCCAGCATTTT	CASDRGLVNQPQHF
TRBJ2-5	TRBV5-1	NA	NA	TGCGCCAGCAGCTTGGGACGGGAGAAGATGGAGACCCAGTACTTC	CASSLGREKMETQYF
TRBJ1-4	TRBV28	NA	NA	TGTGCCAGTTGTATGGGGGGTGAAAAACTGTTTTTT	CASCMGGEKLFF
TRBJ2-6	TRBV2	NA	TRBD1	TGTGCCAGTAGAACAGGGGAAGTATTACGCGCCAACGTCCTGACTTTC	CASRTGEVLRANVLTF
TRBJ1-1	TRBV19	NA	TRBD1	TGTGCTGCAGACAGGGGCTTGAACACTGAAGCTTTCTTT	CAADRGLNTEAFF